What follows are 6 T cell receptor beta chains derived from one specimen sequenced in a study of cytotoxic CD8 clonotypes in ibrutinib-treated CLL. The assay was immunoSEQ multiplex PCR, and TCRdb's table has in-frame clones only and misses some. The table has 70,000 to 80,000 clones, more than 75% seen once. The sample in question was PBMCs, obtained at disease progression, from a patient treated with ibrutinib. The receptors shown here come from a human donor with chronic lymphocytic leukemia.

The genes are TRBV5-1 and TRBJ2-5; TRBD2 matches 7 bases. The V gene end was trimmed by 0 bases and the J gene end by 5 bases; junction bases not matched to a gene: 7. The CDR3 spans 15 residues. Per the germline V gene, CDR1 is SGHRS and CDR2 is YFSETQ. The CDR3 region has the DNA TGCGCCAGCAGCTTGGCTGTGGGGGGGTTCGAGACCCAGTACTTC. Its protein is CASSLAVGGFETQYF.

The genes are TRBV4-1 and TRBJ2-7, with a weak D call TRBD1 (5 bases). Germline V gene data show CDR1 as MGHRA and CDR2 as YSYEKL. The CDR3 covers 15 residues. The V gene lost 2 bases and the J gene lost 0 bases, with 11 bases spanning the gap. The CDR3, as DNA: TGCGCCAGCAGCCAATCTGACAGCCTCTCCTACGAGCAGTACTTC. Translation gives CASSQSDSLSYEQYF.

The chain recombines TRBV5-4 with TRBJ1-1; no reliable D call. Trimming stripped 3 bases from V and 2 bases from J, with 8 bases between. The germline gives CDR1 SGHNT, CDR2 YYREEE (reference sequence). The CDR3 runs 13 residues. CDR3 protein: CASSSTDNTEAFF. CDR3 nucleotide sequence: TGTGCCAGCAGCTCTACAGATAACACTGAAGCTTTCTTT. Using reference TRBV5-4 and TRBJ1-1 for the parts outside the CDR3, the full variable domain is ETGVTQSPTHLIKTRGQQVTLRCSSQSGHNTVSWYQQALGQGPQFIFQYYREEENGRGNFPPRFSGLQFPNYSSELNVNALELDDSALYLCASSSTDNTEAFFGQGTRLTVV.

The genes are TRBV6-5 and TRBJ2-7; D is tentatively TRBD1 or TRBD2 (5 bases each). CDR1 and CDR2 from the germline V gene are MNHEY and SVGAGI. With 2 bases removed from V and 2 bases from J, the gap between germline ends came to 7 bases. CDR3 length: 13 residues. Here the CDR3 DNA reads TGTGCCAGCAGTTACCGGGACGCCTACGAGCAGTACTTC. It yields the protein CASSYRDAYEQYF.

This clone has just one count. The genes are TRBV5-1 and TRBJ1-1; D ambiguous. V lost 0 bases, J lost 1 base, and 16 bases lay in between. The CDR3 totals 17 residues. The germline V gene encodes CDR1 SGHRS and CDR2 YFSETQ. The chain's CDR3 is CASSLALSIRANTEAFF. The CDR3 nucleotides are TGCGCCAGCAGCTTGGCGCTTTCGATTAGGGCGAACACTGAAGCTTTCTTT.

The rearrangement links TRBV7-9 to TRBJ2-7; 9 nucleotides match TRBD1. Germline V gives CDR1 SEHNR, CDR2 FQNEAQ (reference sequence). The CDR3 contains 15 residues. Germline trimming cut 4 bases from V and 5 bases from J; bases unmatched to any gene: 9. CDR3 region: CASSSPGQGAHEQYF. The CDR3 DNA is TGTGCCAGCAGCTCCCCGGGACAGGGCGCTCACGAGCAGTACTTC.